This TCR beta chain was obtained from a study of T-cell memory formation after mild COVID-19 listed by TCRdb under 2021. For the study in its entirety: TCR sequence clusters from the two donors were largely donor specific. The cohort comprised two young, previously healthy adult volunteers, one female and one male. Longitudinal TCRalpha and TCRbeta repertoire sequencing tracked T-cell clones expanding and contracting after mild COVID-19 in two donors.

Ficoll-Paque density gradient centrifugation was used to isolate PBMCs. The CDR3 goes from the cysteine to the phenylalanine over 14 residues. Just CDR3 DNA is preserved here, 42 bases in frame from base 1. Trimmed from V: 7 bases; trimmed from J: 6 bases; junction bases lacking a gene match: 8. Via the germline V gene (reference sequence), CDR1 is MNHEY and CDR2 SMNVEV. Sequencing was carried out with an Illumina NovaSeq 6000. TCRalpha and TCRbeta cDNA libraries were built by 5'RACE with constant-segment primers, adding sample barcodes and unique molecular identifiers. RNA was extracted from every sample with Trizol reagent. Libraries were amplified in two PCR steps, with a second sample barcode and Illumina TruSeq adapters added in the second step. The libraries were sequenced on an Illumina NovaSeq using 2 x 150 bp paired-end reads. On the authors' methods: Reads were demultiplexed and collapsed into UMI-guided consensus sequences with migec v1.2.7. Using mixcr v2.1.11, UMI consensuses were aligned to TRA and TRB V and J templates and then assembled into clonotypes. Clonotypes were classified as expanded or contracted when called significant by both edgeR and NoisET, with noise models trained on biological replicates. For edgeR calls, a false discovery rate-adjusted p below 0.01 and a log2 fold-change threshold of 1 were applied. As an exploratory analysis of dynamics, max-normalized trajectories of the 1000 most abundant clonotypes were examined by PCA with hierarchical clustering. Separately sequenced CD4+ and CD8+ repertoires were used to assign a CD4 or CD8 phenotype to each responding clone. TCRdb handled the public reads itself, with Q25 trimming in fastp and clone calling in MiXCR, and kept productive beta chains. One record per CDR3 amino acid sequence lists the most common genes and DNA. In this record, the V and J calls reflect TCRdb's handling and not the investigators' own analysis. The sample includes about 420,000 distinct CDR3 sequences, with less than 25% observed a single time. The ten largest clones add up to less than 15% of the sample.

What the authors observed across the whole study: The study covered only a couple of mild cases, and larger cohorts including severe cases with pre-infection samples were considered necessary. Clones contracting from day 15 to 85 had balanced CD4/CD8 phenotypes, while a second wave expanding from day 15 to 37 was biased towards CD4+. Contracting CD4+ clones turned up mainly in the CM and EM memory subsets, whereas EMRA was where CD8+ clones were enriched. Some responding clones were found in pre-infection memory, which suggests that pre-existing cross-reactive memory T cells took part in the SARS-CoV-2 response. The second-wave clones that peaked on day 37 were not confirmed to be SARS-CoV-2 specific.

As for this clonotype: What antigen it recognizes has not been identified. Base-call qualities are not available, and no considerably larger clone is one nucleotide away.

The sequencing input was PBMCs or a T cell subset sorted from them (not recorded which). The receptor was isolated from an adult woman who had mild COVID-19 (a few samples of this study predate the infection). The sample titles of this study are shuffled in the database, so cell type and time point are left out; the donor was told from shared clones. This receptor chain uses TRBV27 and TRBJ1-1, with TRBD1 matching 10 junction bases. The CDR3 protein is CASTSDRGEAEAFF. The DNA sequence follows: TGTGCCAGCACTTCGGACAGGGGGGAAGCTGAAGCTTTCTTT.